Listed below are T cell receptor beta chains from one sample, sequenced in a study of T cell changes during pregnancy in multiple sclerosis. Produced via immunoSEQ multiplex PCR; TCRdb's table is partial and in-frame only. Of fewer than 25,000 clones in the sample, around 84% are singletons; the top ten hold 0.8% to 1.3%. The sequences come from CD4+ T cells from peripheral blood mononuclear cells, collected in the second trimester of pregnancy. The receptor set was obtained from a female donor in good health, enrolled as a control in a pregnancy study. Both conserved end residues are part of each CDR3. The D gene is left open where the match is weak. Only part of the rows carry a size: once, few, many, or a class if the clone is expanded.

J gene	clone size	V gene	D gene	CDR3 DNA	CDR3 protein
TRBJ2-7	NA	TRBV7-2	TRBD1	TGTGCCAGCAGATCACGGACAGGGATGACCTACGAGCAGTACTTC	CASRSRTGMTYEQYF
TRBJ2-1	few	TRBV7-9	TRBD2	TGTGCCAGCAGCTATTCTGGCGGGAGTGGAGTCTTC	CASSYSGGSGVF
TRBJ2-5	NA	TRBV13	TRBD2	TGTGCCAGCAGCCCAAAATCCCTAGCGGGGGTAGAGACCCAGTACTTC	CASSPKSLAGVETQYF
TRBJ1-3	NA	TRBV9	NA	TGTGCCAGCAGCGTAGGGGAGGGGGTAACCTTCTCTGGAAACACCATATATTTT	CASSVGEGVTFSGNTIYF
TRBJ2-3	NA	TRBV9	TRBD1	TGTGCCAGCAGCTCCCGACAGGGGACCACAGATACGCAGTATTTT	CASSSRQGTTDTQYF
TRBJ2-7	NA	TRBV7-8	NA	TGTGCCAGCAGCTCCGAGGTTTACGAGCAGTACTTC	CASSSEVYEQYF
TRBJ1-5	few	TRBV28	TRBD1	TGTGCCAGCAGTTCACCGGGACAGGGATCGTCCTATCAGCCCCAGCATTTT	CASSSPGQGSSYQPQHF
TRBJ2-3	NA	TRBV6-6	NA	TGTGCCAGCAACCCGGGTAGCACAGATACGCAGTATTTT	CASNPGSTDTQYF
TRBJ2-1	NA	TRBV18	NA	TGTGCCAGCTCACCGGAGCGGTACAATGAGCAGTTCTTC	CASSPERYNEQFF
TRBJ1-1	NA	TRBV7-6	NA	TGTGCCAGCAGCTTACTACCGGGGAGCACTGAAGCTTTCTTT	CASSLLPGSTEAFF
TRBJ1-2	NA	TRBV11-2	NA	TGTGCCACTACCCGGCCAGGGCGCTCCTATGGCTACACCTTC	CATTRPGRSYGYTF
TRBJ2-7	NA	TRBV7-6	TRBD2	TGTGCCAGCAGCTTATCTAGCGGGAGTGGCTCCTACGAGCAGTACTTC	CASSLSSGSGSYEQYF
TRBJ1-4	once	TRBV5-1	TRBD1	TGCGCCAGCAGCTTCGGCGGACAGGGGACGTCAACTAATGAAAAACTGTTTTTT	CASSFGGQGTSTNEKLFF
TRBJ2-7	NA	TRBV6-5	TRBD2	TGTGCCAGCAGTTACTCGACTAGCCGCTGGGACTACGAGCAGTACTTC	CASSYSTSRWDYEQYF
TRBJ1-1	NA	TRBV2	TRBD1	TGTGCCAGCAGTCAACAGGGGGCCCGGAACACTGAAGCTTTCTTT	CASSQQGARNTEAFF
TRBJ1-1	NA	TRBV28	TRBD1	TGTGCCAGCAGTTTTCGACCGGGCAGGGGGTTTACTGAAGCTTTCTTT	CASSFRPGRGFTEAFF
TRBJ2-5	NA	TRBV6-5	NA	TGTGCCAGCAGTCAGACAGGCCAAGAGACCCAGTACTTC	CASSQTGQETQYF
TRBJ2-3	NA	TRBV11-2	TRBD1	TGTGCCAGCAGCCACAGGGGGCAAGATACGCAGTATTTT	CASSHRGQDTQYF
TRBJ1-2	NA	TRBV25-1	TRBD1	TGTGCCAGCAGTGACATCGGGACAGCCTATGGCTACACCTTC	CASSDIGTAYGYTF
TRBJ1-1	NA	TRBV7-9	NA	TGTGCCAGCAGCTTAGTTGGAGTCCCTGAAGCTTTCTTT	CASSLVGVPEAFF
TRBJ1-1	NA	TRBV28	NA	TGTGCCAGCAGTGAAACTGCTATGAACACTGAAGCTTTCTTT	CASSETAMNTEAFF
TRBJ1-2	NA	TRBV30	TRBD1	TGTGCCTGGAGTGGCGGACAGGGGTATGGCTACACCTTC	CAWSGGQGYGYTF
TRBJ2-5	NA	TRBV6-5	NA	TGTGCCAGCAGAACCACGCAAGGGCCCCAGGGGACCCAGTACTTC	CASRTTQGPQGTQYF
TRBJ1-1	NA	TRBV5-8	TRBD1	TGTGCCAGCAGCCCTCGACCCCCAGGGGGCTGGAGAGGGACTGAAGCTTTCTTT	CASSPRPPGGWRGTEAFF
TRBJ1-2	NA	TRBV7-8	TRBD1	TGTGCCAGCAGCTCAAACCTACAGGGGGCCGTTGGCTACACCTTC	CASSSNLQGAVGYTF
TRBJ2-7	NA	TRBV5-1	TRBD1	TGCGCCAGCAGCTTTCCGGGACAGGGGGCGGGCGAGCAGTACTTC	CASSFPGQGAGEQYF
TRBJ2-3	NA	TRBV18	NA	TGTGCCAGCCTCGATAGGGAGACAGATACGCAGTATTTT	CASLDRETDTQYF
TRBJ2-3	few	TRBV30	TRBD2	TGTGCCTGGAGTGTGCGGCGGGAGGGGGGCACAGATACGCAGTATTTT	CAWSVRREGGTDTQYF
TRBJ1-1	NA	TRBV19	NA	TGTGCCAGTAGGCTTACGGCGGGGAACACTGAAGCTTTCTTT	CASRLTAGNTEAFF
TRBJ2-2	NA	TRBV7-9	TRBD1	TGTGCCAGCAGCCTTGACAGGGGGACCGGGGAGCTGTTTTTT	CASSLDRGTGELFF
TRBJ1-1	NA	TRBV5-1	NA	TGCGCCAGCAGCTTGGCAGGGGTTACTGAAGCTTTCTTT	CASSLAGVTEAFF
TRBJ2-3	NA	TRBV18	TRBD2	TGTGCCAGCTCACCTCGCGGGGGGCGCACAGATACGCAGTATTTT	CASSPRGGRTDTQYF
TRBJ1-5	NA	TRBV19	TRBD1	TGTGCCAGTAGCCAGACAGGGACGGTAGAGACCCAGCATTTT	CASSQTGTVETQHF
TRBJ2-7	NA	TRBV25-1	NA	TGTGCCAGCAGTGAATCGCGGCAGAAACCCTACGAGCAGTACTTC	CASSESRQKPYEQYF
TRBJ1-6	NA	TRBV19	NA	TGTGCCAGTAGTATGGACACCAATAATTCACCCCTCCACTTT	CASSMDTNNSPLHF
TRBJ2-7	NA	TRBV18	NA	TGTGCCAGCTCACCAGTTAGGGGTTACGAGCAGTACTTC	CASSPVRGYEQYF